The entry that follows covers one T cell receptor (beta chain) sequence. The target antigen is unknown. The sample comes from a study of cytomegalovirus exposure and HLA in healthy donors. Study-wide background: Researchers previously reported finding about 110 million unique TCR beta sequences from around 200 million T cells.

The primer mix had 60 Vbeta and 13 Jbeta primers. Only in-frame clones appear in the TCRdb table, and some are missing; sequencing was by immunoSEQ multiplex PCR. The repertoire includes about 110,000 clones, around 75% of them detected once, and approximately 7.2% sits in the top ten. V was cut by 0 bases and J by 2 bases, with 6 bases left in between. This CDR3 has 14 residues. Germline CDR1 and CDR2: LGHNA and YNFKEQ. Study-wide results and caveats: A later analysis found common viral pathogens apparently linked to several of the most significant clusters. Trimming of TCR beta V- and J-genes showed a link, identified in a later analysis, to a missense DCLRE1C variant. In a later analysis, most CMV-associated TCR beta chains appeared HLA-restricted.

Sequenced material: PBMCs. The rearrangement links TRBV4-2 to TRBJ2-3, with D unclear. This receptor was taken from a young man in good health and CMV-seropositive. CDR3 loop: CASSQEATTDTQYF. For the CDR3, the DNA is TGTGCCAGCAGCCAAGAAGCCACCACAGATACGCAGTATTTT.